This TCR beta chain was sequenced during a study of T cell repertoires in cytomegalovirus infection. The overall study: The authors used CMV epitopes that were HLA-C-restricted (recently identified) and HLA-B-restricted (well studied). Both CMV infection and a matching HLA type were indicated by public TCR beta signatures. Study observations and caveats: HLA-C-restricted CMV-specific TCR beta clonotypes prevailed in the ex vivo response.

TCRdb itself ran the reads through MiXCR, one entry per CDR3 protein. The sample shows some 320,000 distinct CDR3 sequences, around 29% of them seen only once. The CDR3 has 15 amino acids. Looked up from germline, CDR1 is KGHSH and CDR2 is LQKENI. The V segment lost 1 base and the J segment 4 bases; nucleotides outside the gene matches: 2. As concerns this clonotype: Antigen: not known.

Here the sequenced sample was cultured PBMCs, taken from culture after CMV antigen stimulation. J is TRBJ2-3 and V is TRBV18; TRBD1 agrees at 10 bases. The sequence was obtained from a human donor in good health (CMV status not recorded). Some clones in this sample may be carry-over from other donors' samples. CDR3 nucleotides: TGTGCCAGCTCACCACGGGACAGGGGATCAGATACGCAGTATTTT. Amino acid sequence: CASSPRDRGSDTQYF.